This T cell receptor beta chain comes out of a study of blood T cells in healthy people across ages. Investigators took about 9.2 milliliters of peripheral blood from every donor. Germline assignment: CDR1 LGHDT and CDR2 YNNKEL (reference sequence). This CDR3 has 14 residues. Trimming left V 0 bases short and J 4 bases short, with 7 bases between. A second PCR, run for roughly 7 to 12 cycles, used a sample-barcoded 5' primer plus a J-beta primer mix. TCRdb analysed the 5' RACE reads with MiXCR anew, one entry per CDR3 protein. Of about 1.4 million distinct CDR3 sequences listed, around 55% are singletons. In this sample, this clonotype turned up a few times.

V and J are TRBV3-1 and TRBJ1-5; D not resolved. This receptor was identified in a man aged 18 to 30 in good health. The sequenced sample consisted of blood. In DNA form, the CDR3 reads TGTGCCAGCAGCCAAGATTTAAGGAATCAGCCCCAGCATTTT. Translation: CASSQDLRNQPQHF.